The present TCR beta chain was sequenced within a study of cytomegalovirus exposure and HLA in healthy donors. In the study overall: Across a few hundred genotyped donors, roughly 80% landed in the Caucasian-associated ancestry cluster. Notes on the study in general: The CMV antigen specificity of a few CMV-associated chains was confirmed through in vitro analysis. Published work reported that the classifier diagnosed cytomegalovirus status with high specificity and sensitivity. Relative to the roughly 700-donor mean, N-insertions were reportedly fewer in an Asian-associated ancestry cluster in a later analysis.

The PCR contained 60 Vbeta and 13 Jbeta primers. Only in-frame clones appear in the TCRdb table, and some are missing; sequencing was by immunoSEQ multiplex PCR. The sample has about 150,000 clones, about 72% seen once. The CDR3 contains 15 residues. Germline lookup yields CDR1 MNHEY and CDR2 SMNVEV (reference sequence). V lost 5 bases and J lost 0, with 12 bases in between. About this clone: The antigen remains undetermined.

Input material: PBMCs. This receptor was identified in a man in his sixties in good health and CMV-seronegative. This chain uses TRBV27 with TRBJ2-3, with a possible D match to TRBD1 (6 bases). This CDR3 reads CASSATGSSTDTQYF. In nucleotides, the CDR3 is TGTGCCAGCAGTGCCACAGGGTCTAGCACAGATACGCAGTATTTT.